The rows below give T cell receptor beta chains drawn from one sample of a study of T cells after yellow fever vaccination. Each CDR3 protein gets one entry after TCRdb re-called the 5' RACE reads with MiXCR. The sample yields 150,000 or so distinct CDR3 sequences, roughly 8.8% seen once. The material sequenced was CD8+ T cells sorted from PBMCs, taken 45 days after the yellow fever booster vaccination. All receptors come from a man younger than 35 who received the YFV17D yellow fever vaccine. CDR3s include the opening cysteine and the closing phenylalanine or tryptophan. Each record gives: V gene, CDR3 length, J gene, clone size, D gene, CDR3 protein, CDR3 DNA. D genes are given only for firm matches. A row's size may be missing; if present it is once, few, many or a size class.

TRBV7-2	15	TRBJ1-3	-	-	CASSYGGPSGNTIYF	TGTGCCAGCAGCTATGGGGGGCCTTCTGGAAACACCATATATTTT
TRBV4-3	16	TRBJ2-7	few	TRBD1	CASSQVPGQGGYEQYF	TGCGCCAGCAGCCAAGTCCCGGGACAGGGGGGTTACGAGCAGTACTTC
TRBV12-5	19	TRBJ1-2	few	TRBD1	CASGLGGLTELGQFYGYTF	TGTGCTAGTGGTTTGGGCGGCCTGACAGAGTTGGGACAGTTCTATGGCTACACCTTC
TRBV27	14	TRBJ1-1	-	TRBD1	CASSVDRANTEAFF	TGTGCCAGCAGCGTTGACAGGGCGAACACTGAAGCTTTCTTT
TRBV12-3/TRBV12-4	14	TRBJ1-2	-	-	CASSPRTPNYGYTF	TGTGCCAGCAGTCCGCGGACACCTAACTATGGCTACACCTTC
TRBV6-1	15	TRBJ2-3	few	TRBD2	CASSLPGGSTDTQYF	TGTGCCAGCAGTTTACCCGGGGGGAGCACAGATACGCAGTATTTT
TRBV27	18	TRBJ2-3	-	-	CASSFPSSLRGSGDTQYF	TGTGCCAGCAGTTTCCCATCCTCCCTACGGGGGAGTGGAGATACGCAGTATTTT
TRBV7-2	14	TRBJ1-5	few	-	CASSLVGGLQPQHF	TGTGCCAGCAGCTTAGTAGGCGGTCTTCAGCCCCAGCATTTT
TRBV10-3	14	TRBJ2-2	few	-	CAIRGLDESGELFF	TGTGCCATCAGGGGTTTGGACGAGTCCGGGGAGCTGTTTTTT
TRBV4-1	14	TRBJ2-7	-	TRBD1	CASKLGQGTYEQYF	TGCGCCAGCAAGTTAGGACAGGGCACCTACGAGCAGTACTTC
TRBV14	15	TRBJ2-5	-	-	CASSPHQGRSETQYF	TGTGCCAGCAGCCCGCATCAGGGGCGGAGCGAGACCCAGTACTTC
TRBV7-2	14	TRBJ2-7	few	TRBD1	CASSSLTGTYEQYF	TGTGCCAGCAGCTCCCTGACAGGGACCTACGAGCAGTACTTC
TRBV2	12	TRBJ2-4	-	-	CASSEIGNIQYF	TGTGCCAGCAGTGAGATCGGAAACATTCAGTACTTC
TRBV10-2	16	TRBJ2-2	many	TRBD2	CATPREGMANTGELFF	TGCGCCACCCCGAGGGAGGGTATGGCGAACACCGGGGAGCTGTTTTTT
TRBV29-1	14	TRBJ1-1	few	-	CSYLGRGSNTEAFF	TGCAGCTACCTTGGACGGGGGTCGAACACTGAAGCTTTCTTT
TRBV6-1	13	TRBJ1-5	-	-	CASSVWPNQPQHF	TGTGCCAGCAGTGTTTGGCCCAATCAGCCCCAGCATTTT
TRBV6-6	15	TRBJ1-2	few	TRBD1	CASSDRQGWTQGYTF	TGTGCCAGCAGTGACCGACAGGGATGGACACAGGGCTACACCTTC
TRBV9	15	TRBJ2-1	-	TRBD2	CASSVGITSGNEQFF	TGTGCCAGCAGCGTGGGGATTACTAGCGGCAATGAGCAGTTCTTC
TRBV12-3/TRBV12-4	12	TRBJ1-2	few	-	CASSSLNYGYTF	TGTGCCAGCAGTTCCCTTAACTATGGCTACACCTTC
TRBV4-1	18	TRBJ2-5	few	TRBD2	CASSQPRGASGGGETQYF	TGCGCCAGCAGCCAACCCAGGGGGGCTAGCGGGGGAGGGGAGACCCAGTACTTC
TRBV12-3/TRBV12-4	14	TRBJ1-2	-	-	CASSEGTANYGYTF	TGTGCCAGCAGTGAGGGGACGGCTAACTATGGCTACACCTTC
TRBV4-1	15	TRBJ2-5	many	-	CASSLRWLNQETQYF	TGCGCCAGCAGCCTACGGTGGCTGAACCAAGAGACCCAGTACTTC
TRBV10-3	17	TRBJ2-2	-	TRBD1	CAISESVQGANTGELFF	TGTGCCATCAGTGAGTCTGTTCAGGGGGCGAACACCGGGGAGCTGTTTTTT
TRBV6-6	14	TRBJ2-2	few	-	CASSSVLLTGELFF	TGTGCCAGCAGTTCAGTCTTGCTCACCGGGGAGCTGTTTTTT
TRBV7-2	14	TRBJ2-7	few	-	CASSFYPDSYEQYF	TGTGCCAGCAGCTTTTATCCAGACTCCTACGAGCAGTACTTC
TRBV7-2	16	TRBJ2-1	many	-	CASSLEFPGAGGEQFF	TGTGCCAGCAGCTTAGAGTTTCCGGGGGCGGGCGGTGAGCAGTTCTTC
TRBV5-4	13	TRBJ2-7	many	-	CASSPQTVKEQYF	TGTGCCAGCAGCCCTCAGACAGTTAAGGAGCAGTACTTC
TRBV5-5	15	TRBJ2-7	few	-	CASSVRPGAGYEQYF	TGTGCCAGCAGCGTAAGACCCGGGGCAGGCTACGAGCAGTACTTC
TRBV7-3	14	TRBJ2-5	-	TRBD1	CASSSTGGLETQYF	TGTGCCAGCAGCTCAACAGGGGGCTTGGAGACCCAGTACTTC
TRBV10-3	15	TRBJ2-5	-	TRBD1	CAISEPGQGRETQYF	TGTGCCATCAGTGAGCCGGGACAGGGACGAGAGACCCAGTACTTC
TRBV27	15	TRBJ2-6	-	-	CASSLGISGANVLTF	TGTGCCAGCAGTTTAGGCATCTCTGGGGCCAACGTCCTGACTTTC
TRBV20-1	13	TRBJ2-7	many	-	CSAKKPDRPFLYF	TGCAGTGCTAAAAAACCGGACAGACCCTTCCTGTACTTC
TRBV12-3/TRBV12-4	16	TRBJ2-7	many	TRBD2	CASSSLTSVSSYEQYF	TGTGCCAGCAGTTCCCTGACTAGCGTCAGCTCCTACGAGCAGTACTTC
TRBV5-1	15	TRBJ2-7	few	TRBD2	CASSEGLAGAREQYF	TGCGCCAGCAGCGAGGGACTAGCGGGGGCCCGTGAGCAGTACTTC
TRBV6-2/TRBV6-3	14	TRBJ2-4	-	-	CASSSPDGGHIQYF	TGTGCCAGCAGTTCCCCGGACGGAGGACACATTCAGTACTTC
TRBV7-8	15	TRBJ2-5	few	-	CASSPPSSGRETQYF	TGTGCCAGCAGCCCTCCGTCGAGCGGGCGGGAGACCCAGTACTTC
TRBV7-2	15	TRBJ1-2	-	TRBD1	CASSLLGQGAYGYTF	TGTGCCAGCAGCTTATTGGGACAGGGGGCCTATGGCTACACCTTC
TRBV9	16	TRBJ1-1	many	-	CASSVGSGTQNTEAFF	TGTGCCAGCAGCGTGGGGTCAGGGACACAGAACACTGAAGCTTTCTTT
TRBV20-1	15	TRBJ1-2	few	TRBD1	CSARDLDRGYYGYTF	TGCAGTGCTAGAGACCTGGACAGGGGGTACTATGGCTACACCTTC
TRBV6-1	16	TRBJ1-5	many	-	CASSEAQGPSVQPQHF	TGTGCCAGCAGTGAAGCCCAGGGACCCTCCGTACAGCCCCAGCATTTT
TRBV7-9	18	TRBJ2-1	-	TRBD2	CASSPGTSGGGSYNEQFF	TGTGCCAGCAGCCCCGGGACTAGCGGGGGAGGTTCCTACAATGAGCAGTTCTTC
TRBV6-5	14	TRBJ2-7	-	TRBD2	CASSPGLVEYEQYF	TGTGCCAGCAGTCCGGGACTAGTCGAATACGAGCAGTACTTC
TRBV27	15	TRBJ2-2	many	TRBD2	CASSPLAGDTGELFF	TGTGCCAGCAGTCCCTTGGCGGGGGACACCGGGGAGCTGTTTTTT
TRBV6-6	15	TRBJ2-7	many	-	CASSNGLPDLYEQYF	TGTGCCAGTTCAAACGGACTCCCTGACCTCTACGAGCAGTACTTC
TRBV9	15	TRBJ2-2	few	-	CASSVEEGAVGELFF	TGTGCCAGCAGCGTAGAGGAGGGGGCAGTCGGGGAGCTGTTTTTT
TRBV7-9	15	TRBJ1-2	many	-	CASSTNPQRVGGYTF	TGTGCCAGCAGCACAAACCCGCAGAGAGTCGGGGGCTACACCTTC
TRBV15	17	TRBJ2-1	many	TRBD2	CATSRPGLAGSYNEQFF	TGTGCCACCAGCAGACCCGGACTAGCGGGTTCTTACAATGAGCAGTTCTTC
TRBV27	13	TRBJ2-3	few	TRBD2	CASSGLAADTQYF	TGTGCCAGCAGCGGACTAGCGGCAGATACGCAGTATTTT
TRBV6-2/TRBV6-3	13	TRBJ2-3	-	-	CASSWTYSDTQYF	TGTGCCAGCAGTTGGACCTACTCGGATACGCAGTATTTT
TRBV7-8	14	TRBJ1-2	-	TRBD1	CASSLGTGGAGYTF	TGTGCCAGCAGCTTAGGAACAGGGGGTGCTGGCTACACCTTC
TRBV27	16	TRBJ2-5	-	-	CASSPRADRYQETQYF	TGTGCCAGCAGTCCCCGGGCAGACCGGTACCAAGAGACCCAGTACTTC
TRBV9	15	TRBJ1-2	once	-	CASSVAAGGTYGYTF	TGTGCCAGCAGCGTAGCTGCGGGGGGGACCTATGGCTACACCTTC
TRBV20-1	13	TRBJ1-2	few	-	CSASPPGNYGYTF	TGCAGTGCCTCTCCCCCAGGGAACTATGGCTACACCTTC
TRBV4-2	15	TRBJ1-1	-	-	CASSQERVSGTEAFF	TGTGCCAGCAGCCAAGAGAGGGTAAGTGGCACTGAAGCTTTCTTT
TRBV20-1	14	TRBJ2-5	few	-	CSASSLAIQETQYF	TGCAGTGCTAGTTCACTAGCTATACAAGAGACCCAGTACTTC
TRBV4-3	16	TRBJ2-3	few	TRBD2	CASSQAVLAATDTQYF	TGCGCCAGCAGCCAAGCGGTACTAGCGGCCACAGATACGCAGTATTTT
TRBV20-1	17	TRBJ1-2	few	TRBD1	CSARDQGEDRGPGGYTF	TGCAGTGCTAGAGATCAAGGGGAGGACAGGGGGCCTGGTGGCTACACCTTC
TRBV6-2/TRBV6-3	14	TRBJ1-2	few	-	CASSYGPQSVGYTF	TGTGCCAGCAGTTACGGGCCACAGTCCGTTGGCTACACCTTC
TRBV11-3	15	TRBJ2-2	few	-	CASSSSQVLTGELFF	TGTGCCAGCAGCTCATCCCAGGTTCTCACCGGGGAGCTGTTTTTT